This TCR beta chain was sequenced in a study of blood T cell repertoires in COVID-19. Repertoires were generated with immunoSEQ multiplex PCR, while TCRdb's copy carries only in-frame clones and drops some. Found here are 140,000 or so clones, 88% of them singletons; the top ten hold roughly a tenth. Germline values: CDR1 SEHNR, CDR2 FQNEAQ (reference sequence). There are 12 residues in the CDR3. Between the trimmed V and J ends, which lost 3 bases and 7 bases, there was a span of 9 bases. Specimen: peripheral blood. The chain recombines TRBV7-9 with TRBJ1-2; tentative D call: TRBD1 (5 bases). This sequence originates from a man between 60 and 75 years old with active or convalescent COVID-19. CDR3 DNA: TGTGCCAGCAGCTTGGACACAGGTGGCTACACCTTC. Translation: CASSLDTGGYTF.